The next 26 T cell receptor beta chains were all read from a single sample in a study of T cell responses to AZD1222 COVID-19 vaccine. The table came from immunoSEQ multiplex PCR; TCRdb's copy has only in-frame clones and leaves some out. The sample carries over 150,000 clones, roughly 90% recorded once. This specimen was peripheral blood, taken on day 0 of AZD1222 vaccination. The receptors stem from an adult in good health.

The V call is TRBV21-1, the J call TRBJ1-5; the table's D call, TRBD1, was not checked against the DNA. TRBV21-1 corresponds to a pseudogene. CDR3 length: 14 amino acids. CDR3 coding DNA: TGTGCCAGCAGCAAGGGGCAGGTTCGCCAGCCCCAGCATTTT. It translates to CASSKGQVRQPQHF.

CDR3 sequence reads: CASSRGSSYEQYF. Here the CDR3 DNA reads TGTGCCAGCAGTCGGGGGAGCTCCTACGAGCAGTACTTC. The chain uses TRBV6-5 and TRBJ2-7; TRBD2 might be the D (6 bases). Looked up from germline, CDR1 is MNHEY and CDR2 is SVGAGI. Trimming stripped 5 bases from V and 0 bases from J, with 8 bases between. The CDR3 totals 13 residues.

The V call is TRBV5-4, the J call TRBJ2-7; possibly TRBD1 for D (6 bases). Germline V gives CDR1 SGHNT, CDR2 YYREEE (reference sequence). CDR3 size: 16 residues. The V and J ends lost 0 bases and 4 bases respectively, with 17 bases between them. This CDR3 is CASSLAYAQGKYEQYF. The CDR3 nucleotides read TGTGCCAGCAGCTTGGCCTACGCCCAGGGGAAATACGAGCAGTACTTC.

The table lists this clone with a few counts. V is TRBV10-1 and J is TRBJ1-2; TRBD1 might be the D (5 bases). CDR1 WNHNN and CDR2 SYGVQD come from the germline V gene (reference sequence). The CDR3 is made up of 15 amino acids. Deletions cut 3 bases from V and 0 bases from J, with 11 bases between. The CDR3 coding sequence is TGCGCCAGCAGTGACGGGACCGGAGCTAACTATGGCTACACCTTC. It yields the protein CASSDGTGANYGYTF.

The chain uses TRBV7-9 and TRBJ2-1; the D is unclear. The CDR3 has 13 amino acids. V shed 5 bases and J shed 15 bases, with 20 bases lying between them. Per germline, CDR1 SEHNR and CDR2 FQNEAQ (reference sequence). The chain's CDR3 is CASSLVQANKGFF. The CDR3 DNA is TGTGCCAGCAGCCTCGTTCAAGCGAATAAAGGGTTCTTC.

This clone was observed once. The V call is TRBV4-1, the J call TRBJ1-4; D may be TRBD1 (6 bases). V was cut by 0 bases and J by 7 bases, with 15 bases left in between. Germline loops: CDR1 MGHRA, CDR2 YSYEKL. The CDR3 loop spans 16 amino acids. DNA of the CDR3: TGCGCCAGCAGCCAAGATTTCCGCAGGGGAGTTGAAAAACTGTTTTTT. Amino acids: CASSQDFRRGVEKLFF.

The gene calls are TRBV9 and TRBJ2-1; no clear D gene. The CDR3 is made up of 13 amino acids. Germline CDR1 and CDR2: SGDLS and YYNGEE. V was trimmed by 3 bases and J by 0 bases, leaving 4 bases between them. The CDR3, as DNA: TGTGCCAGCAGCGCCGGCTCCTACAATGAGCAGTTCTTC. Its translation: CASSAGSYNEQFF.

The V gene is TRBV7-9, the J gene TRBJ2-7; D is perhaps TRBD2 (5 bases). Trimming shortened V by 5 bases and J by 5 bases, and 10 bases separated the two germline ends. Germline values: CDR1 SEHNR, CDR2 FQNEAQ (reference sequence). The CDR3 spans 12 residues. CDR3 sequence (DNA): TGTGCCAGCAGCCTCCCGGGGAACGAGCAGTACTTC. Translating gives CASSLPGNEQYF.

In its sample, this clone was seen once. The chain uses TRBV15 and TRBJ2-1; 7 bases map to TRBD2. The CDR3 has 13 amino acids. V trimming: 8 bases; J trimming: 0 bases; junction bases outside the gene matches: 1. Per the germline V gene, CDR1 is LNHNV and CDR2 is YYDKDF (reference sequence). The CDR3 loop is CATLADSYNEQFF. Written as DNA, the CDR3 is TGTGCCACCCTAGCGGACTCCTACAATGAGCAGTTCTTC.

V is TRBV6-1 and J is TRBJ1-1; D is uncertain. Per the germline V gene, CDR1 is MNHNS and CDR2 is SASEGT. V lost 2 bases and J lost 11, with 12 bases in between. CDR3 length: 12 residues. CDR3 in DNA: TGTGCCAGCAGTGAAAGGGTGTCGGGGGCTTTCTTT. As protein: CASSERVSGAFF.

The chain uses TRBV10-2 and TRBJ1-1; D not resolved. The germline V gene has CDR1 WSHSY and CDR2 SAAADI. The germline V and J ends were trimmed by 6 bases and 3 bases, with 20 bases remaining between them. This CDR3 comprises 16 residues. The CDR3 DNA is TGCGCCAGCAGAAAGTTCTCAGGAGATACTCACACTGAAGCTTTCTTT. As protein: CASRKFSGDTHTEAFF.

In this sample, this clone turned up a few times. This chain joins TRBV2 and TRBJ1-4; D not resolved. Between the trimmed V and J ends, which lost 1 base and 3 bases, there was a span of 6 bases. This CDR3 has 14 amino acids. CDR1 is SNHLY and CDR2 is FYNNEI in the germline V gene. CDR3 in amino acids: CASSEGTSNEKLFF. DNA of the CDR3: TGTGCCAGCAGTGAAGGGACCTCTAATGAAAAACTGTTTTTT.

This clone is a singleton in its sample. This sequence joins TRBV30 and TRBJ2-1; D possibly corresponds to TRBD1 (7 bases). The germline V gene has CDR1 GTSNPN and CDR2 SVGIG (reference sequence). The CDR3 extends over 14 amino acids. Between the trimmed V and J ends, which lost 4 bases and 4 bases, there was a span of 14 bases. The CDR3 protein is CAWIPGGLYNEQFF. The CDR3 DNA reads TGTGCCTGGATCCCAGGGGGACTTTACAATGAGCAGTTCTTC.

V usage is TRBV6-2 or TRBV6-3 and J usage is TRBJ2-1; 11 nucleotides match TRBD2. V shed 5 bases, J shed 2 bases, and the junction held 2 bases outside the gene matches. This CDR3 region has 15 residues. Germline CDR1 MNHEY, CDR2 SVGEGT. The CDR3 spells CASSRLAGTYNEQFF. CDR3 coding DNA: TGTGCCAGCAGTAGACTAGCGGGGACCTACAATGAGCAGTTCTTC.

This clone was detected once. DNA for the CDR3: TGTGCCAGCAGTGCTAGCCCAGTTGCAACTAATGAAAAACTGTTTTTT. It specifies CASSASPVATNEKLFF. The chain joins TRBV2 to TRBJ1-4, with D unclear. Trimming removed 4 bases from V and 0 bases from J, with 12 bases in between. Looked up from germline, CDR1 is SNHLY and CDR2 is FYNNEI. The CDR3 covers 16 residues.

The rearrangement links TRBV2 to TRBJ2-3, with D uncertain. Germline lookup yields CDR1 SNHLY and CDR2 FYNNEI. V lost 6 bases, J lost 0 bases, and 7 bases lay in between. The CDR3 runs 13 residues. This CDR3 is CASRQTSTDTQYF. In DNA form, the CDR3 reads TGTGCCAGCAGGCAGACTAGCACAGATACGCAGTATTTT. Using reference TRBV2 and TRBJ2-3 for the parts outside the CDR3, the full variable domain is EPEVTQTPSHQVTQMGQEVILRCVPISNHLYFYWYRQILGQKVEFLVSFYNNEISEKSEIFDDQFSVERPDGSNFTLKIRSTKLEDSAMYFCASRQTSTDTQYFGPGTRLTVL.

The chain recombines TRBV12-3 or TRBV12-4 with TRBJ1-5; no reliable D call. The V end was cut by 8 bases, the J end by 6 bases, with 11 bases between. CDR3 length equals 12 residues. CDR3 sequence reads: CASGEDVQPQHF. The CDR3 DNA reads TGTGCCAGCGGGGAAGACGTTCAGCCCCAGCATTTT.

This rearrangement joins TRBV5-4 to TRBJ2-7; 8 positions agree with TRBD2. The germline V gene encodes CDR1 SGHNT and CDR2 YYREEE (reference sequence). Unmatched junction bases numbered 10, after V lost 4 bases and J lost 4 bases. The CDR3 covers 15 residues. The CDR3 loop is CASSKPGLDVYEQYF. For the CDR3, the DNA is TGTGCCAGCAGCAAGCCGGGACTAGACGTATACGAGCAGTACTTC.

The chain links TRBV7-9 to TRBJ1-4; no clear D gene. The ends were cut back, 1 base at V and 4 bases at J, with 10 bases in the middle. The V gene's germline CDR1 is SEHNR and CDR2 FQNEAQ (reference sequence). CDR3 size: 15 residues. CDR3 residues: CASSLGQENNEKLFF. Written as DNA, the CDR3 is TGTGCCAGCAGCTTAGGGCAGGAGAATAATGAAAAACTGTTTTTT.

A single count supports this clone. The chain has TRBV28 and TRBJ2-1, with D perhaps matching TRBD2 (7 bases). CDR1 and CDR2 (germline): MDHEN, SYDVKM. The CDR3 is made up of 14 amino acids. Trimming stripped 9 bases from V and 7 bases from J, with 19 bases between. Here the CDR3 reads CASRRGEGGNEQFF. The CDR3 nucleotides read TGTGCCAGTAGACGAGGGGAGGGGGGAAATGAGCAGTTCTTC.

This chain joins TRBV5-1 and TRBJ1-2; D remains unclear. Germline CDR1 SGHRS, CDR2 YFSETQ. Trimming took 0 bases from V and 0 from J, leaving 6 bases between them. This CDR3 has 14 amino acids. The CDR3, as DNA: TGCGCCAGCAGCTTGGGGACCCCTAACTATGGCTACACCTTC. Translation gives CASSLGTPNYGYTF. Using reference TRBV5-1 and TRBJ1-2 for the parts outside the CDR3, the full variable domain is KAGVTQTPRYLIKTRGQQVTLSCSPISGHRSVSWYQQTPGQGLQFLFEYFSETQRNKGNFPGRFSGRQFSNSRSEMNVSTLELGDSALYLCASSLGTPNYGYTFGSGTRLTVV.

The chain has TRBV4-2 and TRBJ2-3; 7 nucleotides agree with TRBD2. V trimming: 0 bases; J trimming: 7 bases; junction bases outside the gene matches: 13. CDR1 and CDR2 (germline): LGHNA, YNFKEQ. The CDR3 spans 17 residues. CDR3 sequence (DNA): TGTGCCAGCAGCCAAGAGCCTAGCGGCCCTAACCCCTATACGCAGTATTTT. It translates to CASSQEPSGPNPYTQYF.

This clone was seen a single time. The CDR3 loop reads CASSPQGGGRHEQYF. The CDR3 DNA follows: TGTGCCAGCTCACCACAGGGAGGGGGTCGGCACGAGCAGTACTTC. The rearrangement joins TRBV18 to TRBJ2-7; D possibly corresponds to TRBD2 (7 bases). Trimming cost V 1 base and J 5 bases, with 15 bases left between them. This CDR3 comprises 15 residues. Germline loops: CDR1 KGHSH, CDR2 LQKENI. Variable domain in full (rest from reference TRBV18 and TRBJ2-7): NAGVMQNPRHLVRRRGQEARLRCSPMKGHSHVYWYRQLPEEGLKFMVYLQKENIIDESGMPKERFSAEFPKEGPSILRIQQVVRGDSAAYFCASSPQGGGRHEQYFGPGTRLTVT.

This chain connects TRBV27 to TRBJ2-5; 7 bases are shared with TRBD2. Germline CDR1 and CDR2: MNHEY and SMNVEV (reference sequence). V gave up 4 bases and J gave up 5 bases; unmatched junction bases: 7. The CDR3 loop spans 14 amino acids. The CDR3 DNA reads as TGTGCCAGCAGTTATACCCCGGGAGGCGAGACCCAGTACTTC. Encoded protein: CASSYTPGGETQYF.

This clone has a handful of counts. Here the CDR3 reads CASSALLAGAGGNEQFF. The CDR3 DNA sequence: TGTGCCAGCAGCGCCCTACTAGCGGGAGCTGGGGGTAATGAGCAGTTCTTC. This chain connects TRBV7-3 to TRBJ2-1; TRBD2 matches at 11 bases. The CDR3 consists of 17 residues. Trimming took 5 bases from V and 7 from J; bases not matched to a gene: 13. Germline values: CDR1 SGHTA, CDR2 FQGTGA.

The count of this clone is one. The chain employs TRBV19 and TRBJ1-2; 9 bases agree with TRBD1. Germline assignment: CDR1 LNHDA and CDR2 SQIVND (reference sequence). The CDR3 length is 15 residues. The junction had 1 base not matched to a gene; V was cut back by 1 base and J by 1 base. The CDR3 here is CASSIATGGNYGYTF. The CDR3 region has the DNA TGTGCCAGTAGTATAGCGACAGGGGGTAACTATGGCTACACCTTC.